One and the same sample provided the 9 T cell receptor beta chains below, sequenced in a study of identifying expanded T cells in peripheral blood. The table came from immunoSEQ multiplex PCR; TCRdb's copy has only in-frame clones and leaves some out. Among about 130,000 clones listed, 70% to 90% were seen once. The specimen sequenced was blood. These receptors were collected from a person aged 18-69 years in good health.

CDR3 in DNA: TGTGCCAGCAGTTTTCATAAGGGGGCAGGGAACACTGAAGCTTTCTTT. It is translated as CASSFHKGAGNTEAFF. This chain connects TRBV28 to TRBJ1-1; 7 bases agree with TRBD1. Germline V lookup: CDR1 MDHEN, CDR2 SYDVKM. The CDR3 runs to 16 residues. The trim removed 3 bases at V and 1 base at J, leaving 8 bases unmatched. The full variable domain, its missing parts supplied by reference TRBV28 and TRBJ1-1, is DVKVTQSSRYLVKRTGEKVFLECVQDMDHENMFWYRQDPGLGLRLIYFSYDVKMKEKGDIPEGYSVSREKKERFSLILESASTNQTSMYLCASSFHKGAGNTEAFFGQGTRLTVV.

The chain employs TRBV2 and TRBJ2-5; no clear D gene. The CDR3 has 11 amino acids. Between the trimmed V and J ends, which lost 7 bases and 5 bases, there was a span of 8 bases. Looked up from germline, CDR1 is SNHLY and CDR2 is FYNNEI. The CDR3 coding sequence is TGTGCCAGCACGGGTCGGGAGACCCAGTACTTC. This sequence encodes CASTGRETQYF. Using reference TRBV2 and TRBJ2-5 for the parts outside the CDR3, the full variable domain is EPEVTQTPSHQVTQMGQEVILRCVPISNHLYFYWYRQILGQKVEFLVSFYNNEISEKSEIFDDQFSVERPDGSNFTLKIRSTKLEDSAMYFCASTGRETQYFGPGTRLLVL.

This chain links TRBV11-2 with TRBJ1-1, with 7 bases identical to TRBD1. The CDR3 is 13 residues long. Germline CDR1 and CDR2: SGHAT and FQNNGV. J lost 6 bases, V lost 4 bases, and 5 bases had no gene match. The CDR3 loop is CASSYIDRAEAFF. The CDR3 region has the DNA TGTGCCAGCAGCTACATCGACAGGGCTGAAGCTTTCTTT.

V gene TRBV28 combines with J gene TRBJ1-1; D remains unclear. The CDR3 totals 17 residues. The V gene lost 6 bases and the J gene lost 1 base, with 21 bases spanning the gap. CDR1 is MDHEN, CDR2 SYDVKM, per germline. The CDR3 DNA reads as TGTGCCAGCAGCACCACGGCAGGCGCAGACCAGAACACTGAAGCTTTCTTT. It is translated as CASSTTAGADQNTEAFF.

This clone has at least ten counts. The DNA of the CDR3 is TGTGCCAGCAGCCCACAGGGGGGTGGCTACACCTTC. Its translation: CASSPQGGGYTF. The V and J genes are TRBV9 and TRBJ1-2; 8 nucleotides line up with TRBD1. The trim removed 4 bases at V and 7 bases at J, leaving 3 bases unmatched. CDR3 length: 12 amino acids. Germline V gene data show CDR1 as SGDLS and CDR2 as YYNGEE.

V usage is TRBV9 and J usage is TRBJ2-3, with TRBD2 matching over 7 bases. The CDR3 spans 15 residues. Germline trimming cut 1 base from V and 3 bases from J; bases unmatched to any gene: 5. The germline gives CDR1 SGDLS, CDR2 YYNGEE. The CDR3 protein is CASSVFGEGTDTQYF. The CDR3 coding sequence is TGTGCCAGCAGCGTATTTGGGGAGGGGACAGATACGCAGTATTTT.

V and J are TRBV5-1 and TRBJ2-1; 7 positions agree with TRBD2. V was clipped by 0 bases and J by 8 bases; unmatched bases: 8. Germline V gives CDR1 SGHRS, CDR2 YFSETQ. This CDR3 is built from 15 residues. The CDR3 nucleotides read TGCGCCAGCAGCTTGGTGTTGAGCGGGAATTATGAGCAGTTCTTC. This sequence encodes CASSLVLSGNYEQFF.

This rearrangement joins TRBV7-9 to TRBJ2-1; TRBD1 matches at 8 bases. This CDR3 region has 15 residues. From germline, CDR1 is SEHNR and CDR2 FQNEAQ (reference sequence). The trim removed 5 bases at V and 4 bases at J, leaving 7 bases unmatched. DNA of the CDR3: TGTGCCAGCAGCAAACGGGGACAGGAGTACAATGAGCAGTTCTTC. Its translation: CASSKRGQEYNEQFF.

The chain carries TRBV6-1 and TRBJ2-7, with 9 bases matching TRBD2. The V gene end was trimmed by 4 bases and the J gene end by 3 bases; junction bases not matched to a gene: 7. The CDR3 runs 15 residues. Germline lookup yields CDR1 MNHNS and CDR2 SASEGT. CDR3 DNA: TGTGCCAGCAGTGTTGGGACTAGCAGACTCTACGAGCAGTACTTC. It is translated as CASSVGTSRLYEQYF.